The source of this TCR beta chain is a study of CD8 T cells in Susac syndrome (dated by TCRdb to about 2019). As for the study more broadly: Of the Susac syndrome patients who were sequenced, 8 or 9 were in clinical remission while about six had clinically active disease. At blood withdrawal, Susac syndrome patients were therapy-naive, treated with corticosteroids (with IVIg additionally given to some), or treated with IVIg alone. The study used repertoire sequencing to test whether antigen drove CD8+ T cell activation and differentiation in Susac syndrome. CD8+ T cell repertoire clonality was compared between more than ten healthy donors, around 14 Susac syndrome patients and roughly 15 multiple sclerosis patients. What the study reported, not specific to this receptor: The number of individuals in the TCR sequencing and HLA analysis was recognized as being relatively small. Over 15 Susac-specific public clones were identified in the total CD8+ repertoire, and roughly five Susac-specific public clones were identified in the CD8+ TEMRA repertoire. CD8+ repertoires in Susac syndrome showed clonal expansion, which was highest in CD8+ TEMRA cells and was greater in clinically active patients than in remitting patients.

RNA was extracted using the RNeasy kit, and roughly 0.5 to 1 ug of the RNA was reverse transcribed with random hexamers. The immunoSEQ multiplex PCR assay, covering 54 Vbeta and 13 Jbeta segments, was used to amplify TCR beta CDR3 regions. PCR amplification bias was corrected by using a synthetic template baseline for primer optimization and computational correction. In the paper's pipeline: Only productive sequences were kept, with reads annotated to V, D and J genes according to IMGT and analyzed in immunoSEQ Analyzer. Clonality was computed as one minus Shannon entropy normalized by log2 of the number of productive unique sequences. For each patient and control, public and private clones were evaluated within the 100 most prevalent clones. A clone was defined as Susac-specific if it was absent from the healthy and MS cohorts, from roughly 1,000 published viral clones and from other ImmuneACCESS disease sequences. TCRdb trimmed the raw reads at Q25, called clones with MiXCR and kept productive beta chains. Each entry merges the rows of one CDR3 protein and shows their most common DNA and genes. The V and J calls come from TCRdb's annotation, not from the publication. In this sample the table shows some 130,000 distinct CDR3 sequences, 95% of which occur a single time. The ten largest clones take up about 0.18% of the sample.

From the cysteine through the phenylalanine, the CDR3 covers 17 amino acids. Only CDR3 DNA is held: 51 bases, read in frame from base 1. V is cut by 5 bases and J by 3 bases, and the space between the germline ends is 21 bases. CDR1 and CDR2 are drawn from the germline V gene: SGHAT, FQNNGV. Peripheral blood CD8+ and CD4+ T cells from healthy donors, Susac syndrome patients and multiple sclerosis patients were profiled by high-throughput TCR beta sequencing. The Susac syndrome patients fulfilled recently defined diagnostic criteria for either definite or probable disease. CD8+ TEMRA cells were enriched by FACS, while bulk CD8+ and CD4+ T cells were purified by magnetic negative isolation. Blood was collected in EDTA tubes and processed within 24 hours, with PBMCs isolated through density gradient centrifugation. PBMCs intended for TCR sequencing were cryopreserved in liquid nitrogen and thawed later in a water bath at 37 degrees C. A purity of at least 90% was achieved for sorted or isolated CD4+, CD8+ and CD8+ TEMRA cells.

As concerns this clonotype: Its antigen is unknown. No quality values exist for individual bases; no much larger clone is one base distant.

The sequenced sample was CD8+ T cells from PBMCs. The rearrangement combines TRBV11-2 with TRBJ2-3, with the D gene not clear enough to name. The receptor comes from a human donor with Susac syndrome. The nucleotide sequence reads TGTGCCAGCAGCGCTCATGACTTGTTCCCCGGGACAGATACGCAGTATTTT. Translation gives CASSAHDLFPGTDTQYF.